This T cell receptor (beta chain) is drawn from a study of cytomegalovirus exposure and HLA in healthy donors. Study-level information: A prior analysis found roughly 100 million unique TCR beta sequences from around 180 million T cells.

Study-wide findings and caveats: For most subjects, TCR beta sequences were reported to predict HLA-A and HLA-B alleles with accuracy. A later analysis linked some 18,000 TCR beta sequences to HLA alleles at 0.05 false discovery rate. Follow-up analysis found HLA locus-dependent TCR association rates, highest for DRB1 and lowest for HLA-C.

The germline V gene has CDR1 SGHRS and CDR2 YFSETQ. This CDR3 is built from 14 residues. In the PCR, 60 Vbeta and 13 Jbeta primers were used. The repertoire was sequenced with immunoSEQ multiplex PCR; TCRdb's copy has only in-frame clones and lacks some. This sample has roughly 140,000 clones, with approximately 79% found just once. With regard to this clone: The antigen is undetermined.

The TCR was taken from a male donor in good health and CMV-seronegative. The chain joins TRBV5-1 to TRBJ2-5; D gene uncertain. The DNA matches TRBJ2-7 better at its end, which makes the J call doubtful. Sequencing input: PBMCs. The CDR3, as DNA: TGCGCCAGCAGCTTGTCCGGAGAACTCTACGAGCAGTACTTC. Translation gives CASSLSGELYEQYF.